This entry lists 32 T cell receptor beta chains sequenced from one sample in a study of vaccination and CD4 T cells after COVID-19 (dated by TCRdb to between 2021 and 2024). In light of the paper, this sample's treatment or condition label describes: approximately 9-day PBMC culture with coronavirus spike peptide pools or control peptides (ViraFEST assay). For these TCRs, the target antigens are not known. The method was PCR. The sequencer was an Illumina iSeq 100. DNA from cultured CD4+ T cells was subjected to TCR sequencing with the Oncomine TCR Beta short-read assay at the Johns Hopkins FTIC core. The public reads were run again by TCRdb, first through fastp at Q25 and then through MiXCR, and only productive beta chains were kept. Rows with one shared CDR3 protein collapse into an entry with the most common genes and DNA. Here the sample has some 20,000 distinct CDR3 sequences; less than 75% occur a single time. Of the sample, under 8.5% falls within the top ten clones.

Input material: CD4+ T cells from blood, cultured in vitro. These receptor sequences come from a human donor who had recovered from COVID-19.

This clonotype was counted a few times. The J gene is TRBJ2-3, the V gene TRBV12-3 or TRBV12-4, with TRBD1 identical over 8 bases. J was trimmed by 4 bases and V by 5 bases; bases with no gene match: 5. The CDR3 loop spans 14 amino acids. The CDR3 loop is CASSPGGRPDTQYF. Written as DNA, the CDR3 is TGTGCCAGCAGTCCAGGGGGCCGGCCAGATACGCAGTATTTT.

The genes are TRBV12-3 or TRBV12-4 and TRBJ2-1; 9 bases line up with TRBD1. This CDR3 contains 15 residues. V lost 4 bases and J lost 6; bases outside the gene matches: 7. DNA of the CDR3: TGTGCCAGCAGTTCCCCGGGACAGGGAGGCAATGAGCAGTTCTTC. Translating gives CASSSPGQGGNEQFF.

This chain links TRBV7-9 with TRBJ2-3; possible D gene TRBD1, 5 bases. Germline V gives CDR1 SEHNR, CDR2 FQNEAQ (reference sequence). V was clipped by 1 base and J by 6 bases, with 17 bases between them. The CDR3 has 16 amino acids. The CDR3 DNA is TGTGCCAGCAGCTTAGGGGCAGGGCGGAATCAGGATACGCAGTATTTT. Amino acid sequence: CASSLGAGRNQDTQYF.

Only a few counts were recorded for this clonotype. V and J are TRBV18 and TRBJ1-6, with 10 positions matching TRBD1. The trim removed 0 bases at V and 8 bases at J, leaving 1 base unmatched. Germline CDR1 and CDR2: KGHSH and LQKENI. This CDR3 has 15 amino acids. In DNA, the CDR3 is TGTGCCAGCTCACCACCGGGGACAGGGGATTCACCCCTCCACTTT. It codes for CASSPPGTGDSPLHF.

In nucleotides, the CDR3 is TGTGCCACCAGTGTAGGAGGTGGCTACACCTTC. Amino acid sequence: CATSVGGGYTF. This chain uses TRBV24-1 with TRBJ1-2, with D unclear. Germline CDR1 and CDR2: KGHDR and SFDVKD. With 5 bases removed from V and 7 bases from J, the gap between germline ends came to 7 bases. This CDR3 comprises 11 residues.

The CDR3 sequence is CASSQNPSGRDLNIQYF. The DNA for the CDR3 is TGCGCCAGCAGCCAAAACCCTAGCGGGAGGGACCTAAACATTCAGTACTTC. The chain uses TRBV4-1 and TRBJ2-4, with TRBD2 identical over 12 bases. Germline V gene lookup returns CDR1 MGHRA and CDR2 YSYEKL. The length of the CDR3 is 17 residues. Germline trimming cut 2 bases from V and 6 bases from J; bases unmatched to any gene: 8.

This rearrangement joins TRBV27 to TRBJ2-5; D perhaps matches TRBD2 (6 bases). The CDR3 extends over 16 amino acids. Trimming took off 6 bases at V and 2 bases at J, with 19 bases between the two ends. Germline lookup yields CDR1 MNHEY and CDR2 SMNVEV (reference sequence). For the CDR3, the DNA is TGTGCCAGCAGACCGGAGGGAGCGGAAAAGCAAGAGACCCAGTACTTC. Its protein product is CASRPEGAEKQETQYF.

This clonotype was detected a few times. The CDR3 sequence: CSARSVREVGELFF. The CDR3 DNA reads as TGCAGTGCTAGATCGGTCAGGGAGGTCGGGGAGCTGTTTTTT. The V call is TRBV20-1, the J call TRBJ2-2, with D perhaps matching TRBD2 (6 bases). CDR1 and CDR2 (germline): DFQATT, SNEGSKA (reference sequence). The CDR3 consists of 14 residues. Trimming removed 2 bases at V and 7 bases at J, with 14 bases between.

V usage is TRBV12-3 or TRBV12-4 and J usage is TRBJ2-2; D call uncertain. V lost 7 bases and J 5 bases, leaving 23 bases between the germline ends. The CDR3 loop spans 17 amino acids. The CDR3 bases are TGTGCCAGCACCCTTTATACCCTCTATAGGGTGACCGGGGAGCTGTTTTTT. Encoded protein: CASTLYTLYRVTGELFF.

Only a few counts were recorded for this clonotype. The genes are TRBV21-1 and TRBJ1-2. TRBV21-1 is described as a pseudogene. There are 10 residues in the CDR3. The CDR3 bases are TGTGCCAGCATACGAAGTGGCTACACCTTC. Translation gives CASIRSGYTF.

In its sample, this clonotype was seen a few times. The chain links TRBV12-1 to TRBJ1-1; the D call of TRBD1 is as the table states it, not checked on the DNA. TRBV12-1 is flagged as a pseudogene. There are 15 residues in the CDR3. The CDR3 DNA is TGTGCCAGCAGCTCGTCAGAACCGGGACCAACGCCGGCTTTCTTT. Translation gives CASSSSEPGPTPAFF.

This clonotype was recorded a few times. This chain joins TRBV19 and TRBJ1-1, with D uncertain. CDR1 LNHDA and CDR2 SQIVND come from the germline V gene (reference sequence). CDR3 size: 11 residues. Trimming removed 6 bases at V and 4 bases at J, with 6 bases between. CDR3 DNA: TGTGCCAGTAGCCATCCCACTGAAGCTTTCTTT. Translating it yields CASSHPTEAFF.

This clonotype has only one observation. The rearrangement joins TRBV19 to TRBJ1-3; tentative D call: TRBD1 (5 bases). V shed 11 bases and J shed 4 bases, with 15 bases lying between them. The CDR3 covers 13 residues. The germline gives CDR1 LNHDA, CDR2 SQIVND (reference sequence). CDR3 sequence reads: CAGKVREGNTIYF. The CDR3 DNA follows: TGTGCCGGTAAGGTCAGGGAAGGAAACACCATATATTTT.

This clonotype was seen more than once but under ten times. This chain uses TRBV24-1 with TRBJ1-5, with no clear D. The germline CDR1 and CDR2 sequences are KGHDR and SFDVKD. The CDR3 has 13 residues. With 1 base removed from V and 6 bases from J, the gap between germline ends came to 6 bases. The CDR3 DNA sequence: TGTGCCACCAGTGATTTATGGGGTCAGCCCCAGCATTTT. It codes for CATSDLWGQPQHF.

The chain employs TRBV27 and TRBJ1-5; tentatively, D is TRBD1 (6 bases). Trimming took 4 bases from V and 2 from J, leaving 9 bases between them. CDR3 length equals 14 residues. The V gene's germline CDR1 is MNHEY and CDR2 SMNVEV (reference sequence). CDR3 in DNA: TGTGCCAGCAGTTGGGCAGGGGGCAATCAGCCCCAGCATTTT. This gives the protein CASSWAGGNQPQHF.

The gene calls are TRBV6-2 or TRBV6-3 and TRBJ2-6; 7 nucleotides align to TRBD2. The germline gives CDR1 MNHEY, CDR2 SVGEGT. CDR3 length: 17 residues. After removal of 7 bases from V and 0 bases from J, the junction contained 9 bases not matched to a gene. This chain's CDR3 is CASTKAGPFSGANVLTF. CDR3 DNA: TGTGCCAGCACCAAAGCGGGACCCTTCTCTGGGGCCAACGTCCTGACTTTC.

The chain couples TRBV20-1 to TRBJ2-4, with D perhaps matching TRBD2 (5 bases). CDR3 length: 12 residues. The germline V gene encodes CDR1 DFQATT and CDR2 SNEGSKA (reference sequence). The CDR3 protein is CSVNQRGNIQYF. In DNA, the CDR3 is TGCAGCGTAAACCAACGGGGAAACATTCAGTACTTC.

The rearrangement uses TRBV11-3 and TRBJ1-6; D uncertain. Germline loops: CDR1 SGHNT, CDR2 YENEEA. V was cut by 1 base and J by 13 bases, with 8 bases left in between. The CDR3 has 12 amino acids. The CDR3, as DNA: TGTGCCAGCAGCTTAGTTGGAGGGCCCCTCCACTTT. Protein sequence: CASSLVGGPLHF.

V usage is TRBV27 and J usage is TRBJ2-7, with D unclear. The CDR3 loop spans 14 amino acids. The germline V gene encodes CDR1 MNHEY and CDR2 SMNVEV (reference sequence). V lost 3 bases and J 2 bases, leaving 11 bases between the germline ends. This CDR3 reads CASSLSPVTYEQYF. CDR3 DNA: TGTGCCAGCAGTTTGTCCCCAGTCACCTACGAGCAGTACTTC.

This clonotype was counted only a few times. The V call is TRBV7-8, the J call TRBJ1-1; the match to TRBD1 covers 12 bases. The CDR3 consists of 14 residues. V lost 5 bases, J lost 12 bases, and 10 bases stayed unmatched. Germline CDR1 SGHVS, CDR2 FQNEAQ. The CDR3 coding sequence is TGTGCCAGCAGCCCCCCGGGGGGGGACAGGGGGCCTTTCTTT. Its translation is CASSPPGGDRGPFF. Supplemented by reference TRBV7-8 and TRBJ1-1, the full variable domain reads GAGVSQSPRYKVAKRGQDVALRCDPISGHVSLFWYQQALGQGPEFLTYFQNEAQLDKSGLPSDRFFAERPEGSVSTLKIQRTQQEDSAVYLCASSPPGGDRGPFFGQGTRLTVV.

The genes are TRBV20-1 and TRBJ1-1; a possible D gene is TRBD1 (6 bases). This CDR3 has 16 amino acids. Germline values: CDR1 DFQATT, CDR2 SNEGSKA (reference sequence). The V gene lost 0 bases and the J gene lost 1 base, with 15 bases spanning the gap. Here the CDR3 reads CSAREGQGIGNTEAFF. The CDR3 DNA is TGCAGTGCTAGAGAGGGGCAGGGGATAGGGAACACTGAAGCTTTCTTT.

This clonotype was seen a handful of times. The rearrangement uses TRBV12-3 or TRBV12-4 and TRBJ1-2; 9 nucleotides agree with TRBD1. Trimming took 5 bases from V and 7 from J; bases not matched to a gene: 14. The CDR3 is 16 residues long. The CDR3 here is CASSSQPGQGLGGYTF. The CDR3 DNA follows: TGTGCCAGCAGTAGTCAACCGGGACAGGGACTCGGTGGCTACACCTTC.

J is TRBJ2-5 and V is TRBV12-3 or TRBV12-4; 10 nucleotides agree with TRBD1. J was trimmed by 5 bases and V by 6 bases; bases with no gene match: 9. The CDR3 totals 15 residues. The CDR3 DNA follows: TGTGCCAGCAGCAACCCGGGACAGGGGCAGGAGACCCAGTACTTC. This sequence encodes CASSNPGQGQETQYF.

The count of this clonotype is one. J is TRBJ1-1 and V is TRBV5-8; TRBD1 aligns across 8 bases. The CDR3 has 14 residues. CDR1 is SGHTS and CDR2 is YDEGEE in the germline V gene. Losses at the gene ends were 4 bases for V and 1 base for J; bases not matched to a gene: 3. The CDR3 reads CASSRTGWNTEAFF. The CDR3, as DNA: TGTGCCAGCAGCCGGACAGGGTGGAACACTGAAGCTTTCTTT. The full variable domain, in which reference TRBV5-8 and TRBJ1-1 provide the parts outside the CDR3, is EAGVTQSPTHLIKTRGQQATLRCSPISGHTSVYWYQQALGLGLQFLLWYDEGEERNRGNFPPRFSGRQFPNYSSELNVNALELEDSALYLCASSRTGWNTEAFFGQGTRLTVV.

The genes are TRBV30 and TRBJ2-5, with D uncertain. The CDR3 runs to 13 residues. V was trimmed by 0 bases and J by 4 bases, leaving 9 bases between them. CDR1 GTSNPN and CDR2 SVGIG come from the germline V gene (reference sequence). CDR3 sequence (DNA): TGTGCCTGGAGTGTACAATGGGGAGAGACCCAGTACTTC. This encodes CAWSVQWGETQYF.

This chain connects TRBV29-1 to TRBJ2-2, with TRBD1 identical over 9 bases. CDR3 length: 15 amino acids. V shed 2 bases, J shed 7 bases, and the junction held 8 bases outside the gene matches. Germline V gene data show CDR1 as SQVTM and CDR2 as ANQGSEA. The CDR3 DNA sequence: TGCAGCGTTGAATATCAACAGGGGGCCAACGGGGAGCTGTTTTTT. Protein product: CSVEYQQGANGELFF.

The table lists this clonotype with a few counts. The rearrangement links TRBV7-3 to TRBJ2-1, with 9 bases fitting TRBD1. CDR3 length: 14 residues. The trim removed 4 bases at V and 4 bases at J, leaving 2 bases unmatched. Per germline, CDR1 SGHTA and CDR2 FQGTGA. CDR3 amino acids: CASSSTGGYNEQFF. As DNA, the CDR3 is TGTGCCAGCAGCTCGACAGGGGGGTACAATGAGCAGTTCTTC.

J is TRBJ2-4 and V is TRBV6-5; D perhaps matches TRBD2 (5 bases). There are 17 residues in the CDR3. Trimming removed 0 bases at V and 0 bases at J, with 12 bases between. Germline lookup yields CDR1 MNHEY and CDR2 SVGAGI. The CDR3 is CASSYSIAGLAKNIQYF. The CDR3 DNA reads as TGTGCCAGCAGTTACTCGATTGCGGGCTTAGCCAAAAACATTCAGTACTTC.

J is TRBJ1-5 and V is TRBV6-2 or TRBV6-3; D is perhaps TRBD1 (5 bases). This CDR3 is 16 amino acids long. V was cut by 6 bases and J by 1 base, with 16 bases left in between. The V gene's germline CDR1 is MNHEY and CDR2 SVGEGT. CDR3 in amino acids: CASSLWGGVSNQPQHF. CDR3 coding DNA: TGTGCCAGCAGCCTCTGGGGGGGGGTCAGCAATCAGCCCCAGCATTTT.

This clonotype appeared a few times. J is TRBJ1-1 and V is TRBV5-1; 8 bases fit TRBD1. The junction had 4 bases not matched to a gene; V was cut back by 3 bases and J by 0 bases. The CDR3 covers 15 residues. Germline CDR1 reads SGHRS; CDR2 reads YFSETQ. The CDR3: CASSSQTGVNTEAFF. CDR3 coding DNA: TGCGCCAGCAGCTCGCAGACAGGGGTGAACACTGAAGCTTTCTTT.

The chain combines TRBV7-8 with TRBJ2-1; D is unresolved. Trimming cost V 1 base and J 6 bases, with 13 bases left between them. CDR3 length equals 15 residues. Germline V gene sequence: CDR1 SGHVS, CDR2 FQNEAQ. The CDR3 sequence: CASSLEPSTPNEQFF. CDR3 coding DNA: TGTGCCAGCAGCTTAGAACCCAGCACACCCAATGAGCAGTTCTTC.

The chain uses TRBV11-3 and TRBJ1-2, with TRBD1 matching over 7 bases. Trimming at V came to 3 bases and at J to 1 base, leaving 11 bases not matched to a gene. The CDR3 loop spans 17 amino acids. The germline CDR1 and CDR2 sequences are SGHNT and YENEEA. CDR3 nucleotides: TGTGCCAGCAGCTTCCGGACAGGCCGGGGGATTAACTATGGCTACACCTTC. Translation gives CASSFRTGRGINYGYTF.